The rows below give T cell receptor beta chains drawn from one sample of a study of regulatory T cells in long-lasting Graves disease. MiXCR, applied by TCRdb to the multiplex PCR reads, yields one record per CDR3 protein. Among 520,000 or so distinct CDR3 sequences, around 12% were seen once, and the ten largest hold around 10%. These data are also associated with another study on T cells in Graves' hyperthyroidism and ophthalmopathy.

Sequenced material: peripheral blood mononuclear cells (PBMCs), taken at new diagnosis, from a patient treated with antithyroid drugs. All receptors derive from a woman in her 30s with Graves disease. The CDR3 runs from the conserved cysteine through the conserved F or W. D genes are given only for firm matches. For some rows the clone size is stated as once, few or many, or as a class when expanded; others skip it.

TRBD2	TRBV5-1	TRBJ2-3	few	TGCGCCAGCAGCTTCCTAGCGGGAGGGACCCCAGATACGCAGTATTTT	CASSFLAGGTPDTQYF
.	TRBV7-9	TRBJ2-1	few	TGTGCCAGCAGCTTAGTGCCGGGGGAGCAGTTCTTC	CASSLVPGEQFF
TRBD2	TRBV6-2/TRBV6-3	TRBJ2-1	few	TGTGCCAGCAGAGAGCTAGCGGGAGCTTACAATGAGCAGTTCTTC	CASRELAGAYNEQFF
.	TRBV7-3	TRBJ2-3	many	TGTGCCAGCAGCCCCTCATACGTTACTAGCACAGATACGCAGTATTTT	CASSPSYVTSTDTQYF
TRBD2	TRBV20-1	TRBJ2-3	many	TGCAGTGCTAAGGCGGGAGGCCCAGGGGGCACAGATACGCAGTATTTT	CSAKAGGPGGTDTQYF
TRBD1	TRBV19	TRBJ1-1	many	TGTGCCAGTAGTGGGGACAGGGTAGCTGAAGCTTTCTTT	CASSGDRVAEAFF
.	TRBV11-2	TRBJ2-2	many	TGTGCCAGCAGCTTCTTTGGGGTTACCGGGGAGCTGTTTTTT	CASSFFGVTGELFF
.	TRBV19	TRBJ2-3	.	TGTGCCACCGCCCGGGGGAGTCGCCTAGATACGCAGTATTTT	CATARGSRLDTQYF
.	TRBV20-1	TRBJ2-1	.	TGCAGTGCTAGTAGGCTGGGACAGTTCTTC	CSASRLGQFF
TRBD1	TRBV28	TRBJ1-1	many	TGTGCCAGCAGTTTAACCGGGACAGGGATGACTGAAGCTTTCTTT	CASSLTGTGMTEAFF
TRBD1	TRBV27	TRBJ1-6	many	TGTGCCAGCAGCAATACCGGGACAGGGTGGAATTCACCCCTCCACTTT	CASSNTGTGWNSPLHF
TRBD1	TRBV20-1	TRBJ1-2	many	TGCAGTGCAGTTCGAGGGGGCGGAAGCTACACCTTC	CSAVRGGGSYTF
TRBD2	TRBV20-1	TRBJ2-1	many	TGCAGTGCTAGAGGACTAGCGGGAGCTTTTTCCTACAATGAGCAGTTCTTC	CSARGLAGAFSYNEQFF
.	TRBV14	TRBJ1-2	.	TGTGCCAGCAGCCAATGGCAGAACTTCTATGGCTACACCTTC	CASSQWQNFYGYTF
TRBD1	TRBV28	TRBJ1-1	many	TGTGCCAGCAGTTTGGCTGGACAGGTGAACACTGAAGCTTTCTTT	CASSLAGQVNTEAFF
.	TRBV11-3	TRBJ2-3	many	TGTGCCAGCACCAGGGCGCGGGGCTCAGATACGCAGTATTTT	CASTRARGSDTQYF
TRBD1	TRBV28	TRBJ1-1	many	TGTGCCTGGGGGACAGACCATCCTGAAGCTTTCTTT	CAWGTDHPEAFF
.	TRBV7-8	TRBJ1-6	few	TGTGCCAGCAGCTTTCGCAGAATATATTCACCCCTCCACTTT	CASSFRRIYSPLHF
TRBD1	TRBV29-1	TRBJ2-5	few	TGCAGCGTTGAGCCCGGACAGGGGGTGTTGGAGACCCAGTACTTC	CSVEPGQGVLETQYF
TRBD2	TRBV11-1	TRBJ2-1	.	TGTGCCAGCAGCCCCCGGACTAGCGTGAGAAATGAGCAGTTCTTC	CASSPRTSVRNEQFF
.	TRBV4-1	TRBJ2-1	few	TGCGCCAGCAGCCAGGACATCCGGGGCTCCTACAATGAGCAGTTCTTC	CASSQDIRGSYNEQFF
.	TRBV20-1	TRBJ2-1	many	TGCAGTGCTAGAGTTCCGGGCCTACAAAGCGGTGAGCAGTTCTTC	CSARVPGLQSGEQFF